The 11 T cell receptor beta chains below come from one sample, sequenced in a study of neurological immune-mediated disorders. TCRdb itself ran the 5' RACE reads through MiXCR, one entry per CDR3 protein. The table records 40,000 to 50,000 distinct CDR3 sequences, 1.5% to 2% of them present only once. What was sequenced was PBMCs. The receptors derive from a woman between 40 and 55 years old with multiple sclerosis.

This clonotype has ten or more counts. The chain's CDR3 is CSVSEAQESGANVLTF. CDR3 sequence (DNA): TGCAGCGTTTCTGAGGCCCAAGAATCTGGGGCCAACGTCCTGACTTTC. The chain couples TRBV29-1 to TRBJ2-6, with D hard to call. The CDR3 runs 16 residues. V was trimmed by 5 bases and J by 1 base, leaving 15 bases between them. Germline CDR1 reads SQVTM; CDR2 reads ANQGSEA.

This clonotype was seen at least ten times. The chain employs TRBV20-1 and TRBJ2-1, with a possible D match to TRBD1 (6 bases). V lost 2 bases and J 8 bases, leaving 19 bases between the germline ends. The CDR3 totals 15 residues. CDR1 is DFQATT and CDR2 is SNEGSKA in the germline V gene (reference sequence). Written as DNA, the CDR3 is TGCAGTGCTAGATTACCGGGACATTCGAGGGATGAGCAGTTCTTC. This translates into CSARLPGHSRDEQFF.

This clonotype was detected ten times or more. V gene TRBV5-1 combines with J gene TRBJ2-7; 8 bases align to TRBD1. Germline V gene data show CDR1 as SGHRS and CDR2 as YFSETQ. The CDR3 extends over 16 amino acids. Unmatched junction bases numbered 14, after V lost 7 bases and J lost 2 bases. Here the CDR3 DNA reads TGCGCCAGCGCGATTATGACAGGGGCAGGACCCTACGAGCAGTACTTC. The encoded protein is CASAIMTGAGPYEQYF.

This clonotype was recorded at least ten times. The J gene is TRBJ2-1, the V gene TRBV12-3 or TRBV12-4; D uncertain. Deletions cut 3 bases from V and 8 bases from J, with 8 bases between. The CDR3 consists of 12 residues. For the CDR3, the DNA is TGTGCCAGCAGTTTTTTCCCGGATGAGCAGTTCTTC. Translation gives CASSFFPDEQFF.

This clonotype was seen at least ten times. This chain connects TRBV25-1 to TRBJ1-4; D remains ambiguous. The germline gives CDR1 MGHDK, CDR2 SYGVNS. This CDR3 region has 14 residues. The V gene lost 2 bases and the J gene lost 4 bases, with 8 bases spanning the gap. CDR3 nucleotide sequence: TGTGCCAGCAGTGAACACACGGTTAATGAAAAACTGTTTTTT. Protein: CASSEHTVNEKLFF.

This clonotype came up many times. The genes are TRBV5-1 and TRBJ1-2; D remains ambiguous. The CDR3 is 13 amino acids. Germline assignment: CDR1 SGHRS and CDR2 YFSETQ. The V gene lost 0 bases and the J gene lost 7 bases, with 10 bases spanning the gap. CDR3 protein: CASSLEGSGGYTF. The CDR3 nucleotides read TGCGCCAGCAGCTTGGAAGGTTCCGGTGGCTACACCTTC.

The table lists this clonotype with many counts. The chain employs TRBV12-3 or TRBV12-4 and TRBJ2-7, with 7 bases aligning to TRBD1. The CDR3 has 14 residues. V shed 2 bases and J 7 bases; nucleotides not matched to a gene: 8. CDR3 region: CASSLRGQQLEQYF. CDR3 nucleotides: TGTGCCAGCAGTTTAAGGGGACAGCAGCTGGAGCAGTACTTC.

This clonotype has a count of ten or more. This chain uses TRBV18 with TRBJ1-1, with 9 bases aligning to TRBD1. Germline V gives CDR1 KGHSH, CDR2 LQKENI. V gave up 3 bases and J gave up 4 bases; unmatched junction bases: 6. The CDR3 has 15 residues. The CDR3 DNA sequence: TGTGCCAGCTCACCCACGGGACAGGGATCCACTGAAGCTTTCTTT. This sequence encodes CASSPTGQGSTEAFF.

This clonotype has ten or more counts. The CDR3, as DNA: TGCGCCAGCAGCCGACGGACCAGGGGAGACACTGAAGCTTTCTTT. It encodes CASSRRTRGDTEAFF. The chain combines TRBV5-1 with TRBJ1-1; perhaps TRBD1 as D (6 bases). The CDR3 consists of 15 residues. V lost 4 bases to trimming and J lost 3 bases, with 16 bases between them. Germline CDR1 is SGHRS and CDR2 is YFSETQ.

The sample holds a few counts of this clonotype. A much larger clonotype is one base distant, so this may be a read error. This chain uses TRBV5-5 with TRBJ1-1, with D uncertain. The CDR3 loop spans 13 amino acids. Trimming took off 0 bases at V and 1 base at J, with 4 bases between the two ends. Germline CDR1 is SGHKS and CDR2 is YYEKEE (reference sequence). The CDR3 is CASSLGWNTEAFF. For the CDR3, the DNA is TGTGCCAGCAGCTTGGGATGGAACACTGAAGCTTTCTTT.

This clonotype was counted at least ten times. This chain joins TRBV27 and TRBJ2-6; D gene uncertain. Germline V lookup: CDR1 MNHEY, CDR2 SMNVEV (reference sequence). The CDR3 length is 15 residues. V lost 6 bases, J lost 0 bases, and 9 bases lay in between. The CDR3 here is CASSLSPSGANVLTF. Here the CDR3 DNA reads TGTGCCAGCAGCCTTAGCCCCTCTGGGGCCAACGTCCTGACTTTC.